Listed below are T cell receptor beta chains from one sample, sequenced in a study of blood T cell repertoires in COVID-19. TCRdb keeps only in-frame clones here, not all; method: immunoSEQ multiplex PCR. Altogether about 120,000 clones are present, 88% being singletons, with the ten largest covering approximately 8.1%. Specimen: peripheral blood. These receptors were collected from a man over 45 with acute or convalescent COVID-19. Both conserved end residues are part of each CDR3. The D gene is left open where the match is weak. For some rows the clone size is stated as once, few or many, or as a class when expanded; others skip it.

TRBJ2-7	NA	TRBV11-3	NA	TGTGCCAGCGGCGACATTTACGAGCAGTACTTC	CASGDIYEQYF
TRBJ2-3	NA	TRBV7-2	TRBD2	TGTGCCAGCAGCTTAGGCGGGGGACTAGGCACAGATACGCAGTATTTT	CASSLGGGLGTDTQYF
TRBJ1-5	NA	TRBV19	NA	TGTGCCAGTTCTGACAGGTGGGATCAGCCCCAGCATTTT	CASSDRWDQPQHF
TRBJ2-7	NA	TRBV15	NA	TGTGCCACCAGCAGAGATCGAACACCCACGGGGTCCTACGAGCAGTACTTC	CATSRDRTPTGSYEQYF
TRBJ2-2	NA	TRBV19	NA	TGTGCCAGCTCCCGGTTTTTAAGTAACACCGGGGAGCTGTTTTTT	CASSRFLSNTGELFF
TRBJ2-7	few	TRBV7-9	TRBD1	TGTGCCAGCAGCTTAACGACAGGGCTCTACGAGCAGTACTTC	CASSLTTGLYEQYF
TRBJ1-4	NA	TRBV4-3	TRBD1	TGCGCCAGCAGCCAAGAAGGACAGGGGAATGAAAAACTGTTTTTT	CASSQEGQGNEKLFF
TRBJ2-5	NA	TRBV2	TRBD2	TGTGCCAGCAGGGAGGGAGGGGAGACCCAGTACTTC	CASREGGETQYF
TRBJ1-2	NA	TRBV6-5	TRBD1	TGTGCCAGCGGAGGACAGGGACCCATCTATGGCTACACCTTC	CASGGQGPIYGYTF
TRBJ1-5	NA	TRBV19	NA	TGTGCCAGTAGTATAGCCCGGTATAGCAATCAGCCCCAGCATTTT	CASSIARYSNQPQHF
TRBJ2-7	NA	TRBV5-1	NA	TGCGCCAGCAGCTTGGAGGGCAGGGCACTATACGAGCAGTACTTC	CASSLEGRALYEQYF
TRBJ2-7	NA	TRBV18	NA	TGTGCCAGCTCAGGAGCCATTAACAGGGGAGGCACCTACGAGCAGTACTTC	CASSGAINRGGTYEQYF
TRBJ2-5	NA	TRBV5-4	NA	TGTGCCAGCAGCTTTCGCAGGGACCAAGAGACCCAGTACTTC	CASSFRRDQETQYF
TRBJ1-3	few	TRBV9	NA	TGTGCCAGCAGCCCTAACCGGGACTCCAGCTCTGGAAACACCATATATTTT	CASSPNRDSSSGNTIYF
TRBJ1-1	NA	TRBV6-6	NA	TGTGCCAGCAGCTTAGAGAACACTGAAGCTTTCTTT	CASSLENTEAFF
TRBJ2-1	NA	TRBV7-9	TRBD2	TGTGCCAGCAGCTTACTAGCGGGAGGGCCCAATGAGCAGTTCTTC	CASSLLAGGPNEQFF
TRBJ1-1	NA	TRBV2	TRBD1	TGTGCCAGCTCCCGACAGGGGACGAACACTGAAGCTTTCTTT	CASSRQGTNTEAFF
TRBJ2-7	NA	TRBV6-5	TRBD2	TGTGCCAGCAGCATGGGACTAGCGTGGTACGAGCAGTACTTC	CASSMGLAWYEQYF
TRBJ2-3	NA	TRBV5-4	TRBD2	TGTGCCAGCAGCCGCGGCCCGGGACTAGCGGGAGGAGGGACAGATACGCAGTATTTT	CASSRGPGLAGGGTDTQYF
TRBJ2-1	NA	TRBV6-5	TRBD2	TGTGCCAGCAGAAAGACTAGCGGGAATGGAAATGAGCAGTTCTTC	CASRKTSGNGNEQFF
TRBJ1-6	few	TRBV5-1	NA	TGCGCCAGCAGTTCGAGCGATTCACCCCTCCACTTT	CASSSSDSPLHF
TRBJ1-6	once	TRBV25-1	NA	TGTGCCAGCACGACTGCGTCTAATTCACCCCTCCACTTT	CASTTASNSPLHF
TRBJ1-2	NA	TRBV4-2	TRBD1	TGTGCCAGCAGCCTGGACCGGGACAGGGCCTATGGCTACACCTTC	CASSLDRDRAYGYTF
TRBJ2-6	once	TRBV9	TRBD1	TGTGCCAGCAGCGAGCAAGCTGGACAGGGACTCTCTGGGGCCAACGTCCTGACTTTC	CASSEQAGQGLSGANVLTF
TRBJ2-5	NA	TRBV4-3	NA	TGCGCCAGCAGCCAAGGAGGGGGTCCCCAAGAGACCCAGTACTTC	CASSQGGGPQETQYF
TRBJ2-3	NA	TRBV5-1	TRBD2	TGCGCCAGCAGCAGAACCCTAGCGGGATACACAGATACGCAGTATTTT	CASSRTLAGYTDTQYF
TRBJ1-2	NA	TRBV18	TRBD1	TGTGCCAGCTCACCACCCCGGGACAGCCTCCTTAGTTCGGCTGGCTACACCTTC	CASSPPRDSLLSSAGYTF
TRBJ2-7	NA	TRBV6-5	TRBD1	TGTGCCAGCAGTTACGGTACCGGGACAGGGCCGTACTTC	CASSYGTGTGPYF
TRBJ1-6	NA	TRBV20-1	NA	TGCAGTGCTAGTGGAGACAACTATAATTCACCCCTCCACTTT	CSASGDNYNSPLHF
TRBJ2-7	NA	TRBV19	NA	TGTGCCACCTGTGACAGATCCTACGAGCAGTACTTC	CATCDRSYEQYF
TRBJ2-1	NA	TRBV7-9	NA	TGTGCCAGCAGCTTAGCCGTGGGCCTTTCCTACAATGAGCAGTTCTTC	CASSLAVGLSYNEQFF
TRBJ1-1	NA	TRBV18	NA	TGTGCCAGCTCCGGGGGACGGATTGGGACTGAAGCTTTCTTT	CASSGGRIGTEAFF